The source of this T cell receptor (beta chain) is a study of blood T cell repertoires in COVID-19. On the study more broadly: From the United States, Italy and Spain came samples of acute and convalescent COVID-19. Sources were T cells, B-cell-depleted T cells, or PBMCs; the material itself was cDNA or gDNA.

CDR1 is MNHEY and CDR2 is SVGEGT in the germline V gene. V lost 5 bases and J 3 bases, leaving 16 bases between the germline ends. This CDR3 spans 16 amino acids. In the authors' methods: Amplification with reference gene primers provided the estimates of nucleated cell counts. This table comes from immunoSEQ multiplex PCR, and its TCRdb copy is limited to in-frame clones, with some not included. That table supplies the V and J calls and clone size; D and trimming were determined from the DNA. The table has roughly 170,000 clones, about 85% seen once; the top ten hold about 1.2%. The chain links TRBV6-2 or TRBV6-3 to TRBJ1-4; the D gene is possibly TRBD1 (6 bases). This TCR came from a man aged 60-69 years who had recovered from COVID-19. Sequencing was carried out using peripheral blood. The CDR3 sequence is CASSDGQSRSNEKLFF. For the CDR3, the DNA is TGTGCCAGCAGTGACGGACAGAGCCGATCTAATGAAAAACTGTTTTTT.